Detailed here is one T cell receptor (beta chain). V lost 3 bases, J lost 3 bases, and 18 bases lay in between. The CDR3 sequence is 17 residues long. CDR1 and CDR2 from the germline V gene are SGDLS and YYNGEE. This entry belongs to a study of OX40 agonist ivuxolimab in advanced cancers. Study overall: Hepatocellular carcinoma, melanoma, renal cell or head and neck cancer occurred in dose-escalation patients. Earlier anti-PD-1, anti-PD-L1 or anti-CTLA-4 therapy was permitted; about 44% had received some.

Autoimmune disease history or systemic immunosuppression excluded patients. Profiled with immunoSEQ multiplex PCR; TCRdb holds only in-frame clones, not every one. Among about 62,000 clones listed, about 85% were seen once. This chain links TRBV9 with TRBJ2-2; possible D gene TRBD2, 6 bases. The receptor was derived from an adult with an advanced solid tumor such as melanoma, head and neck, liver or kidney cancer. This specimen consisted of CD4+ or CD8+ T cells sorted from blood, obtained in a trial of the OX40 agonist ivuxolimab. The CDR3 DNA sequence: TGTGCCAGCAGCGCCCCGCGACCGGGAGTATACACCGGGGAGCTGTTTTTT. Translation gives CASSAPRPGVYTGELFF.